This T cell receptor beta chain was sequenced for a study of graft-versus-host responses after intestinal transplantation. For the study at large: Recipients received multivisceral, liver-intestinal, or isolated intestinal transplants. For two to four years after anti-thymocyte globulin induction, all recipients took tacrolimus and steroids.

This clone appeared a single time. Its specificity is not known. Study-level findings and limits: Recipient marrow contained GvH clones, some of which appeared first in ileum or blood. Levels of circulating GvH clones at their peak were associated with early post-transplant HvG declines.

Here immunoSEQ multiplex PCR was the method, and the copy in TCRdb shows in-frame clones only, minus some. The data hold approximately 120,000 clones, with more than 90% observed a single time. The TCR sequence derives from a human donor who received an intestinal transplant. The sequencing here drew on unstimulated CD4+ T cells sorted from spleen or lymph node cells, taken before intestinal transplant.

In nucleotides, the CDR3 is TGTGCCAGCAGCCAATCGGAGCTGTCTGGCGAGCAGTACTTC. This sequence encodes CASSQSELSGEQYF. This chain connects TRBV16 to TRBJ2-7; no clear D. The germline V and J ends were trimmed by 0 bases and 6 bases, with 12 bases remaining between them. The CDR3 has 14 amino acids. CDR1 is KGHSY and CDR2 is FQNENV in the germline V gene. Drawing the rest from reference TRBV16 and TRBJ2-7, the complete variable domain is GEEVAQTPKHLVRGEGQKAKLYCAPIKGHSYVFWYQQVLKNEFKFLISFQNENVFDETGMPKERFSAKCLPNSPCSLEIQATKLEDSAVYFCASSQSELSGEQYFGPGTRLTVT.